This T cell receptor beta chain was documented in a study of shared clonotypes between healthy human individuals. On the study more broadly: Per donor, CD8 memory used one plate, CD8 naive used two, CD4 memory used three and CD4 naive used three. Study results and limitations: Memory subsets generally showed lower estimated richness than naive subsets. Rarefaction exposed incomplete sorted-subset sequencing despite large depth.

As concerns this clone: Its antigen is still unknown.

V was shortened by 7 bases and J by 0 bases, with 9 bases between the two germline ends. The CDR3 extends over 13 amino acids. Germline assignment: CDR1 SEHNR and CDR2 FQNEAQ (reference sequence). The naive CD8 subset, CD45RO-negative cells positively selected for CCR7, excluded terminally differentiated effector memory CD45RA+ cells. TCRdb keeps only in-frame clones here, not all; method: immunoSEQ multiplex PCR. The repertoire holds about 600,000 clones, with just under 97% as singletons. Material: naive CD8+ T cells sorted from blood. This chain uses TRBV7-9 with TRBJ1-1; unclear D gene. This receptor was obtained from a woman in her twenties or thirties in good health. DNA of the CDR3: TGTGCCAGCATTGGACTGATGAACACTGAAGCTTTCTTT. This codes for CASIGLMNTEAFF.